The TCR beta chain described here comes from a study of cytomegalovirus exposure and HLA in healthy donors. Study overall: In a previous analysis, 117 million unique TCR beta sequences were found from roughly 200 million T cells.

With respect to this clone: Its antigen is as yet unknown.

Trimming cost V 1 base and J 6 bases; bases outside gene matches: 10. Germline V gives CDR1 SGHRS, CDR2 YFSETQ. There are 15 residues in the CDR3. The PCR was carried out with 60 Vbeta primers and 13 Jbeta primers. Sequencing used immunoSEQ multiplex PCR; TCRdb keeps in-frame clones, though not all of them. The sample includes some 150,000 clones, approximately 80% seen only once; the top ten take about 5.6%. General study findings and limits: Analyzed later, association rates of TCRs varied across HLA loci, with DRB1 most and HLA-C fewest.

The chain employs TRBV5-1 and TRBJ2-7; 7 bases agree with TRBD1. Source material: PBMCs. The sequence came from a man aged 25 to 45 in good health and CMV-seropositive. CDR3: CASSLIGQVRGEQYF. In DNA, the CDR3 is TGCGCCAGCAGCTTGATAGGACAGGTTCGTGGCGAGCAGTACTTC.